This note documents a single T cell receptor (beta chain) sequence. The antigen is not known. All TRB cDNA libraries came from 5' RACE performed with UMI labels. TCRdb reprocessed the 5' RACE reads and reports one entry per CDR3 protein, with no DNA. This sample contains 50,000 to 65,000 distinct CDR3 sequences. These data come from a study of CXCR3-negative and CXCR3-positive naive CD8 T cells. Whole-study context: Across all libraries, TRB reads numbered some 140 million, with about 1.5 +/- 0.3 million in each library. Study findings and constraints: Comparison of naive subsets found surface CD5 to be comparable, and TCR strength was inferred on the basis of TRB CDR3 properties.

This receptor was identified in a human donor in good health. Some clones in this sample may be carry-over from other donors' samples. Material: naive CXCR3- CD8+ T cells from blood. Subset: CD45RO-CCR7+CD27+CD95- naive CD8+ T cells lacking CXCR3 (TNR3-).

CDR3 amino acids: CASSSRTSGSSYEQYF. The chain joins TRBV21-1 to TRBJ2-7; TCRdb reports TRBD2, a call that lacks DNA to check it against. TRBV21-1 is a recognized pseudogene. This CDR3 is 16 amino acids long.